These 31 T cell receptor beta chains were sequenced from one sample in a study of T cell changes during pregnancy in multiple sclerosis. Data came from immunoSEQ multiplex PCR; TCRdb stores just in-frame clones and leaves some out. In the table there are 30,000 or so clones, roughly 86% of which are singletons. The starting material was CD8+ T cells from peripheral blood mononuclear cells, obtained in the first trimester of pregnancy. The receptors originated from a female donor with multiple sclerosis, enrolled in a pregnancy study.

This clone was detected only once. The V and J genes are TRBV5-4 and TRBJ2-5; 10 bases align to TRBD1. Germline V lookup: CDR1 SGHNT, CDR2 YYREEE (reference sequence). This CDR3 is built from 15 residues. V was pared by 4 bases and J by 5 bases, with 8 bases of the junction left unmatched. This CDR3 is CASSPWTGGMETQYF. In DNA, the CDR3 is TGTGCCAGCAGCCCCTGGACAGGGGGGATGGAGACCCAGTACTTC.

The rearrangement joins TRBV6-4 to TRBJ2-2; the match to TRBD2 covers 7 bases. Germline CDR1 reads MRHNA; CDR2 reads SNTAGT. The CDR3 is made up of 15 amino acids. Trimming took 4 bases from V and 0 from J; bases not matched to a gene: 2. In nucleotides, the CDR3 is TGTGCCAGCAGTGTGAGCGGGGCGAACACCGGGGAGCTGTTTTTT. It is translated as CASSVSGANTGELFF.

DNA for the CDR3: TGTGCCAGCAGCCTTAATTACGAGCAGTACTTC. It translates to CASSLNYEQYF. The V gene is TRBV11-2, the J gene TRBJ2-7; D ambiguous. Germline V gene sequence: CDR1 SGHAT, CDR2 FQNNGV. V was cut by 5 bases and J by 4 bases, with 6 bases left in between. The CDR3 runs to 11 residues. The entire variable domain, with the rest obtained from reference TRBV11-2 and TRBJ2-7, is as follows: EAGVAQSPRYKIIEKRQSVAFWCNPISGHATLYWYQQILGQGPKLLIQFQNNGVVDDSQLPKDRFSAERLKGVDSTLKIQPAKLEDSAVYLCASSLNYEQYFGPGTRLTVT.

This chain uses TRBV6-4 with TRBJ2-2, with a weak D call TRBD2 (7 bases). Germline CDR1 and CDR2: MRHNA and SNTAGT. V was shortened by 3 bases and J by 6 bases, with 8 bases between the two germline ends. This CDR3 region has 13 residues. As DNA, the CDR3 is TGTGCCAGCAGTGAAGGGGGGGCCGGGGAGCTGTTTTTT. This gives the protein CASSEGGAGELFF.

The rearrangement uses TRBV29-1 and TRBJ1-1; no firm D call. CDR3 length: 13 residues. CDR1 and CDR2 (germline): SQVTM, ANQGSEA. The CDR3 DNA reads TGCGTTTCTGTCTCCCCAGGAGGCACTGAAGCTTTCTTT. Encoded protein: CVSVSPGGTEAFF.

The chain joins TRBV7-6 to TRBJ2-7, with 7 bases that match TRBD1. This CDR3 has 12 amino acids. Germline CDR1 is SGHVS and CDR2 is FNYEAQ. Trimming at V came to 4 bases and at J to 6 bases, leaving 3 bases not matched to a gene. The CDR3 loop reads CASSSGGSEQYF. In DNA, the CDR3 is TGTGCCAGCAGCTCAGGGGGAAGCGAGCAGTACTTC.

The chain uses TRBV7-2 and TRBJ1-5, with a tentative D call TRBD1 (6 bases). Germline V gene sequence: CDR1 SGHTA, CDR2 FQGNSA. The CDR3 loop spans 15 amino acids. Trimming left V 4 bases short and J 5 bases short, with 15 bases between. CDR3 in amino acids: CASSSRPTGDQPQHF. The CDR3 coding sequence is TGTGCCAGCAGCTCACGGCCGACAGGCGATCAGCCCCAGCATTTT.

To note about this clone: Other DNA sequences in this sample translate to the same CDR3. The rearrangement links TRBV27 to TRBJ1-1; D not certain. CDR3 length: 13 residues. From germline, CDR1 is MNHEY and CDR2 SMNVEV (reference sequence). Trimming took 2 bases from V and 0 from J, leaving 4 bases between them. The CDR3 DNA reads TGTGCCAGCAGTTTAGAGCTGAACACTGAAGCTTTCTTT. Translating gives CASSLELNTEAFF.

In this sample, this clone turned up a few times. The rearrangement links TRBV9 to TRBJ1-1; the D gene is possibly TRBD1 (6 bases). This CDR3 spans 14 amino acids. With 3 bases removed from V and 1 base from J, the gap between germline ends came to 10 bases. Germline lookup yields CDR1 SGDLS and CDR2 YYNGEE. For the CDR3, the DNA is TGTGCCAGCAGCGCGGGACATACGAACACTGAAGCTTTCTTT. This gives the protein CASSAGHTNTEAFF.

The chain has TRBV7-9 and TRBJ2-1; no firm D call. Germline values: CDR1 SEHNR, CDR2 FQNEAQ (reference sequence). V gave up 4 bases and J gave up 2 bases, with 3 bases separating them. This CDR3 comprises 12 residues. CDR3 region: CASSSTYNEQFF. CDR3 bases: TGTGCCAGCAGCTCTACCTACAATGAGCAGTTCTTC.

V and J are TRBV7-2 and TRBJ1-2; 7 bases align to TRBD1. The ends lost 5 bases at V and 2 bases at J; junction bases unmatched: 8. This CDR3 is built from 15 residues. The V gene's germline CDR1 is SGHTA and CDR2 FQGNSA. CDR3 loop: CASSTIGQANYGYTF. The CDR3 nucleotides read TGTGCCAGCAGCACTATTGGACAGGCCAACTATGGCTACACCTTC.

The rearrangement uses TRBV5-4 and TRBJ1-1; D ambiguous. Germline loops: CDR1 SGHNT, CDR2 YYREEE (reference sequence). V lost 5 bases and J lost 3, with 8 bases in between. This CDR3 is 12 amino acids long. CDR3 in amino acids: CASSNTYTEAFF. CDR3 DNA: TGTGCCAGCAGTAACACATACACTGAAGCTTTCTTT.

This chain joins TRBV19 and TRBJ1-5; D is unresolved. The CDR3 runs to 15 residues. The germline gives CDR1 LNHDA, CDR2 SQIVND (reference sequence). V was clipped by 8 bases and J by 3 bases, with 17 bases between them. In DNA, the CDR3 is TGTGCCAGTCACTTGGGCAATGTGTTCAATCAGCCCCAGCATTTT. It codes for CASHLGNVFNQPQHF.

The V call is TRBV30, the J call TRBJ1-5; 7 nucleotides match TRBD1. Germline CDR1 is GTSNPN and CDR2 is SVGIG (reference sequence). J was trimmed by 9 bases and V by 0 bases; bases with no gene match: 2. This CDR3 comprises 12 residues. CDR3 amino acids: CAWSVYRGPQHF. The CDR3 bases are TGTGCCTGGAGTGTTTACAGGGGGCCCCAGCATTTT.

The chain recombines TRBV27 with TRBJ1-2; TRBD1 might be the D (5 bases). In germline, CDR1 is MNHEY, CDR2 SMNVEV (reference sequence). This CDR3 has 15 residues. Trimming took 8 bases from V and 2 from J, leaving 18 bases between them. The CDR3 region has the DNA TGTGCCAGCTCCTATGGAACAGGATCAAACTATGGCTACACCTTC. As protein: CASSYGTGSNYGYTF.

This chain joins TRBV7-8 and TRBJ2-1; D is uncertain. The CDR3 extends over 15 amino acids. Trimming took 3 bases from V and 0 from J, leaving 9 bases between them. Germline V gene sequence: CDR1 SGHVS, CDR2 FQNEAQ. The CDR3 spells CASSLQFSSYNEQFF. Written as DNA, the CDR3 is TGTGCCAGCAGCTTGCAGTTCAGCTCCTACAATGAGCAGTTCTTC.

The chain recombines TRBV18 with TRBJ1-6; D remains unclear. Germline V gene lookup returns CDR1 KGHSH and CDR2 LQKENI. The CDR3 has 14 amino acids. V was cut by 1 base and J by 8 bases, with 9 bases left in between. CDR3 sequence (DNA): TGTGCCAGCTCACCACGAACTTTCGATTCACCCCTCCACTTT. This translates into CASSPRTFDSPLHF. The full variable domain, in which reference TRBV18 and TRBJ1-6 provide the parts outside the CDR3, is NAGVMQNPRHLVRRRGQEARLRCSPMKGHSHVYWYRQLPEEGLKFMVYLQKENIIDESGMPKERFSAEFPKEGPSILRIQQVVRGDSAAYFCASSPRTFDSPLHFGNGTRLTVT.

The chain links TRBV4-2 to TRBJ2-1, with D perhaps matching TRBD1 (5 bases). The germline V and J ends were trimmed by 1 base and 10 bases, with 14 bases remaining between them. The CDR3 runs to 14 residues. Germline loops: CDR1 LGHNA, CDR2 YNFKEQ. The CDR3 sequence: CASSQVPGAHEQFF. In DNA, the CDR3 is TGTGCCAGCAGCCAAGTCCCTGGGGCTCACGAGCAGTTCTTC.

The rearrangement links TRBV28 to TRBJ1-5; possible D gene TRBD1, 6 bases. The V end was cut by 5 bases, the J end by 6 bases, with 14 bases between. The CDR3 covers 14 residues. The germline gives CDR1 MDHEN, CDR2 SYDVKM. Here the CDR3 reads CASSTSQGSQPQHF. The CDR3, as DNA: TGTGCCAGCAGTACCTCCCAGGGGTCTCAGCCCCAGCATTTT.

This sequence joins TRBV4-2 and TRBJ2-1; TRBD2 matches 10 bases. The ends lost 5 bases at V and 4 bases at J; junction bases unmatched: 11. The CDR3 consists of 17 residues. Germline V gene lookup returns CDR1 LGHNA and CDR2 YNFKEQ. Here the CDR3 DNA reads TGTGCCAGCAGCGAGAAGGAAGCGGGAGGGTTTTACAATGAGCAGTTCTTC. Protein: CASSEKEAGGFYNEQFF.

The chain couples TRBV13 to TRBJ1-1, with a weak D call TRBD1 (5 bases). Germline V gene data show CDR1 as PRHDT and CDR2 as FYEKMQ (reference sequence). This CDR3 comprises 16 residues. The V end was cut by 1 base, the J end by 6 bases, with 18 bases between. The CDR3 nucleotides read TGTGCCAGCAGCTTAGACCAGGGTGGAAGATTAGCTGAAGCTTTCTTT. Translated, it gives CASSLDQGGRLAEAFF.

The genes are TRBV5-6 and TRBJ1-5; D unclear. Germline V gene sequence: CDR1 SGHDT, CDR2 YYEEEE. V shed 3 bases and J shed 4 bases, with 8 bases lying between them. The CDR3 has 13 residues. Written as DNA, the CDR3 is TGTGCCAGCAGCTCCGAGGGAAATCAGCCCCAGCATTTT. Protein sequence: CASSSEGNQPQHF.

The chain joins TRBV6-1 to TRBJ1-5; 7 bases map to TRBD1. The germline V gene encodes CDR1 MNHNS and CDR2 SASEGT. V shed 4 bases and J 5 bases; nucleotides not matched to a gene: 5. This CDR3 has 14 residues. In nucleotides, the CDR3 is TGTGCCAGCAGTGGCAGGGGGGAACATCAGCCCCAGCATTTT. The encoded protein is CASSGRGEHQPQHF.

In DNA, the CDR3 is TGCGCCAGCAGCTCGGCGGGGGAGCAGTTCTTC. Protein sequence: CASSSAGEQFF. V usage is TRBV5-1 and J usage is TRBJ2-1, with D perhaps TRBD2 (6 bases). The V end lost 3 bases, the J end lost 10 bases, and 8 bases lay between the germline ends. CDR1 is SGHRS and CDR2 is YFSETQ in the germline V gene. The CDR3 consists of 11 residues.

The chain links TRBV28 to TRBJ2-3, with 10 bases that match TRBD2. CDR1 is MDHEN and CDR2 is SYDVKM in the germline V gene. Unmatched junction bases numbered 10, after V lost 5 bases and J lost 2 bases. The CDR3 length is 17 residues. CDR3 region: CASSTPLSGRVTDTQYF. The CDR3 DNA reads TGTGCCAGCAGTACCCCCCTCAGCGGGAGGGTCACAGATACGCAGTATTTT.

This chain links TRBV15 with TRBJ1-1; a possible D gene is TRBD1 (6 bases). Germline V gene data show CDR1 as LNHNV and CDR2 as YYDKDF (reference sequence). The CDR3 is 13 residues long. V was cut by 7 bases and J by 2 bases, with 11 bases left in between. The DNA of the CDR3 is TGTGCCACCAATAACAGGGTTAACACTGAAGCTTTCTTT. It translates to CATNNRVNTEAFF.

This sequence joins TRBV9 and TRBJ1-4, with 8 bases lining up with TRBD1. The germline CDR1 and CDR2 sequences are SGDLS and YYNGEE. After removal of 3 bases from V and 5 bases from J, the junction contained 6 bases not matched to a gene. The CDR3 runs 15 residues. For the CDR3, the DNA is TGTGCCAGCAGCGAAGGACAGGGTAGGAATGAAAAACTGTTTTTT. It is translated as CASSEGQGRNEKLFF.

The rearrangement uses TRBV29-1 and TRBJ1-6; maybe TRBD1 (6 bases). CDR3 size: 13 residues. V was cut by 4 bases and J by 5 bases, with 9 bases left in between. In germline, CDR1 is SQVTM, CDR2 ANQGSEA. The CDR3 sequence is CSVGSGDNSPLHF. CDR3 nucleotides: TGCAGCGTTGGGTCAGGGGATAATTCACCCCTCCACTTT. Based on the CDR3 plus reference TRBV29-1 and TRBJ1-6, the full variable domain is SAVISQKPSRDICQRGTSLTIQCQVDSQVTMMFWYRQQPGQSLTLIATANQGSEATYESGFVIDKFPISRPNLTFSTLTVSNMSPEDSSIYLCSVGSGDNSPLHFGNGTRLTVT.

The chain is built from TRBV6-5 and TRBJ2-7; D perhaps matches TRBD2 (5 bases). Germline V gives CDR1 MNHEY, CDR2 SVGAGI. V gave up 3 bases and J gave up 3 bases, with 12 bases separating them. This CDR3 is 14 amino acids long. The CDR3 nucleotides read TGTGCCAGCAGTTATGAGGGTGTGAACTACGAGCAGTACTTC. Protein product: CASSYEGVNYEQYF.

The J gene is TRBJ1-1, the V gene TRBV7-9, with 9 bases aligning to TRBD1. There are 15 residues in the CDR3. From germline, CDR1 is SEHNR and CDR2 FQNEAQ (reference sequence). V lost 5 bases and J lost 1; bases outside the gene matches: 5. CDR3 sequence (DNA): TGTGCCAGCAGCCCGACAGGGGGTGCGAACACTGAAGCTTTCTTT. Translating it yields CASSPTGGANTEAFF. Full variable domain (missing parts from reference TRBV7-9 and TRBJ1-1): DTGVSQNPRHKITKRGQNVTFRCDPISEHNRLYWYRQTLGQGPEFLTYFQNEAQLEKSRLLSDRFSAERPKGSFSTLEIQRTEQGDSAMYLCASSPTGGANTEAFFGQGTRLTVV.

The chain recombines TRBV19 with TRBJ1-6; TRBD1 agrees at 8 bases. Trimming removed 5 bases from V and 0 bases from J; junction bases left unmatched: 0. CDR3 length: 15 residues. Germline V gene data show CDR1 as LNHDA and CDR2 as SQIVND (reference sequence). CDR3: CASSGTGSYNSPLHF. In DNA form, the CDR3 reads TGTGCCAGTAGTGGGACAGGCTCCTATAATTCACCCCTCCACTTT.